This TCR beta chain was recorded in a study of T cells in Graves' hyperthyroidism and ophthalmopathy. Study-level results: Researchers found most expanded thyroid clonotypes above 0.001 in blood as well.

The length of the CDR3 is 16 residues. Trimming took off 2 bases at V and 7 bases at J, with 20 bases between the two ends. Germline lookup yields CDR1 MGHRA and CDR2 YSYEKL. Comment on this clonotype: Its cognate antigen is unknown.

TCR beta CDR3 region amplification was performed from RNA transcripts. RT-PCR in the first round (using the HTBI primer set) targeted the TCR CDR3. TCRdb ran MiXCR on the multiplex PCR reads and lists one entry per CDR3 protein. The data hold more than 500,000 distinct CDR3 sequences, with roughly 14% observed a single time. This rearrangement joins TRBV4-1 to TRBJ1-2, with D maybe TRBD1 (5 bases). The receptor's source is a woman in her thirties or forties with Graves' ophthalmopathy. The sequenced sample was blood. CDR3 sequence (DNA): TGCGCCAGCAGCCAAACTCCTTCGACAGAAGAGAGTGGCTACACCTTC. Residues: CASSQTPSTEESGYTF.